This T cell receptor (beta chain) derives from a study of blood T cells in healthy people across ages. Study conclusions and caveats: Diversity figures derived from one million T cells were judged to underestimate the true value.

Notes on this clonotype: Its target is not known.

The CDR3 length is 12 residues. The V and J ends lost 3 bases and 8 bases respectively, with 8 bases between them. The V gene's germline CDR1 is SNHLY and CDR2 FYNNEI. Next came a second PCR, run for about 6 to 12 cycles, which used a sample-barcoded 5' primer along with a J-beta primer mix. Using its own MiXCR run on the 5' RACE reads, TCRdb lists one record per CDR3 protein. The sample has hundreds of thousands of distinct CDR3 sequences, under 45% seen once. The material sequenced was blood. The receptor's source is a man in his fifties or sixties in good health. V gene TRBV2 combines with J gene TRBJ2-1; D not resolved. The CDR3 reads CASSEKGYEQFF. The CDR3, as DNA: TGTGCCAGCAGTGAGAAGGGATATGAGCAGTTCTTC.